One sample yielded the 18 T cell receptor beta chains listed below, sequenced in a study of blood T cell dynamics during melanoma immunotherapy. The time point was: pre-treatment baseline. The assay was immunoSEQ multiplex PCR, and TCRdb's table has in-frame clones only and misses some. The repertoire holds 10,000 to 15,000 clones, with 70% to 90% as singletons. Sample: blood, taken from a patient treated with checkpoint blockade. The receptors derive from a human donor with melanoma.

This chain links TRBV4-1 with TRBJ2-7; the match to TRBD1 covers 8 bases. Germline V CDR1 and CDR2: MGHRA, YSYEKL. The V gene end was trimmed by 0 bases and the J gene end by 3 bases; junction bases not matched to a gene: 10. The CDR3 is 17 amino acids. CDR3 bases: TGCGCCAGCAGCCAAGATCGTGGGGCAGGGGGCAGCTACGAGCAGTACTTC. Its protein is CASSQDRGAGGSYEQYF.

The chain couples TRBV7-9 to TRBJ1-2; no reliable D call. CDR1 SEHNR and CDR2 FQNEAQ come from the germline V gene (reference sequence). V was cut by 5 bases and J by 3 bases, with 10 bases left in between. The CDR3 totals 13 residues. DNA of the CDR3: TGTGCCAGCAGCGAGTGGAGAGACTATGGCTACACCTTC. Translating it yields CASSEWRDYGYTF.

This clone was detected once. The genes are TRBV30 and TRBJ2-2; weak D call: TRBD1 (6 bases). Trimming pared 5 bases from V and 5 bases from J, leaving 18 bases between. The CDR3 is 15 residues long. Germline CDR1 and CDR2: GTSNPN and SVGIG (reference sequence). CDR3 bases: TGTGCCTGGTATTCCGTCAGAGGGGGTACCGGGGAGCTGTTTTTT. It yields the protein CAWYSVRGGTGELFF.

The CDR3 DNA follows: TGCGCCAGCAGCTTGACACAGGGTTTGCGCGAGCAGTTCTTC. Protein sequence: CASSLTQGLREQFF. This chain links TRBV5-1 with TRBJ2-1; D is perhaps TRBD1 (6 bases). Trimming stripped 1 base from V and 10 bases from J, with 15 bases between. Germline CDR1 is SGHRS and CDR2 is YFSETQ. The CDR3 sequence is 14 residues long.

This rearrangement joins TRBV28 to TRBJ1-4; D is unclear. Germline V CDR1 and CDR2: MDHEN, SYDVKM. The CDR3 covers 16 residues. V was shortened by 6 bases and J by 3 bases, with 17 bases between the two germline ends. The CDR3 DNA is TGTGCCAGCAGCCGCTTATACGGGAGTTCTAATGAAAAACTGTTTTTT. It specifies CASSRLYGSSNEKLFF.

This clone was detected only a few times. This chain links TRBV7-8 with TRBJ1-2, with D hard to call. Germline values: CDR1 SGHVS, CDR2 FQNEAQ. V dropped 6 bases and J dropped 8 bases, with 10 bases sitting between them. CDR3 size: 11 residues. The CDR3 protein is CASSRGRGYTF. CDR3 DNA: TGTGCCAGCAGTCGTGGCCGGGGCTACACCTTC.

As concerns this clone: At one end the junction does not follow the germline gene, possibly because of a read error. The rearrangement uses TRBV4-2 and TRBJ2-7, with D perhaps TRBD1 (5 bases). The CDR3 loop spans 12 amino acids. The germline CDR1 and CDR2 sequences are LGHNA and YNFKEQ. The DNA of the CDR3 is TGTGCCAGCAGCCAAGCCCCACAGGCTCTCTTCTTC. Its translation: CASSQAPQALFF.

The chain carries TRBV29-1 and TRBJ2-5; D unresolved. The CDR3 sequence is 12 residues long. With 2 bases removed from V and 4 bases from J, the gap between germline ends came to 8 bases. Germline V gene data show CDR1 as SQVTM and CDR2 as ANQGSEA. The CDR3 reads CSVEKNPETQYF. The CDR3 region has the DNA TGCAGCGTTGAAAAAAACCCAGAGACCCAGTACTTC.

The chain combines TRBV18 with TRBJ2-3; no clear D. The CDR3 is 16 residues long. Trimming took off 0 bases at V and 3 bases at J, with 13 bases between the two ends. The germline gives CDR1 KGHSH, CDR2 LQKENI. The CDR3 spells CASSPPIQGMTDTQYF. In nucleotides, the CDR3 is TGTGCCAGCTCACCACCGATTCAAGGGATGACAGATACGCAGTATTTT. The whole variable domain, remainder taken from reference TRBV18 and TRBJ2-3, is NAGVMQNPRHLVRRRGQEARLRCSPMKGHSHVYWYRQLPEEGLKFMVYLQKENIIDESGMPKERFSAEFPKEGPSILRIQQVVRGDSAAYFCASSPPIQGMTDTQYFGPGTRLTVL.

CDR3 protein: CASRGGGGNQPQHF. CDR3 DNA: TGTGCCAGCAGGGGAGGGGGTGGCAATCAGCCCCAGCATTTT. The chain joins TRBV6-5 to TRBJ1-5, with D possibly TRBD1 on 6 matching bases. Germline V gene sequence: CDR1 MNHEY, CDR2 SVGAGI. Trimming took 6 bases from V and 2 from J, leaving 11 bases between them. The CDR3 is made up of 14 amino acids.

The chain uses TRBV10-3 and TRBJ2-3; 14 bases align to TRBD2. Germline V gene lookup returns CDR1 ENHRY and CDR2 SYGVKD. J was trimmed by 4 bases and V by 2 bases; bases with no gene match: 2. CDR3 length: 16 residues. The CDR3 spells CAISERGLAGADTQYF. CDR3 coding DNA: TGTGCCATCAGTGAGCGGGGACTAGCGGGAGCAGATACGCAGTATTTT.

The chain links TRBV2 to TRBJ1-1; D ambiguous. The CDR3 consists of 15 residues. The V end was cut by 6 bases, the J end by 5 bases, with 19 bases between. Germline CDR1 SNHLY, CDR2 FYNNEI. The DNA of the CDR3 is TGTGCCAGCAGAGATCGACAACCCTCGGGGACTGAAGCTTTCTTT. Encoded protein: CASRDRQPSGTEAFF.

The rearrangement joins TRBV6-5 to TRBJ2-7; 11 bases are shared with TRBD2. The CDR3 is 16 residues long. Germline V gene sequence: CDR1 MNHEY, CDR2 SVGAGI. With 3 bases clipped from V and 3 bases from J, the junction kept 7 bases outside the gene matches. CDR3 nucleotides: TGTGCCAGCAGTTATGAACCGGGACTAGCGGTCTACGAGCAGTACTTC. It is translated as CASSYEPGLAVYEQYF.

The V call is TRBV11-2, the J call TRBJ2-1; D is ambiguous. The germline V gene encodes CDR1 SGHAT and CDR2 FQNNGV. Between the trimmed V and J ends, which lost 0 bases and 1 base, there was a span of 10 bases. The CDR3 extends over 16 amino acids. CDR3 bases: TGTGCCAGCAGCTTAGATCTGATGGAATCCTACAATGAGCAGTTCTTC. It translates to CASSLDLMESYNEQFF.

The chain is built from TRBV6-6 and TRBJ1-5; no definite D call. In germline, CDR1 is MNHNY, CDR2 SVGAGI (reference sequence). CDR3 length: 12 residues. V lost 2 bases and J lost 4, with 3 bases in between. Here the CDR3 DNA reads TGTGCCAGCAGTTACGAGAATCAGCCCCAGCATTTT. Protein sequence: CASSYENQPQHF.

The rearrangement links TRBV7-8 to TRBJ2-1; weak D call: TRBD2 (5 bases). Germline V gene lookup returns CDR1 SGHVS and CDR2 FQNEAQ. This CDR3 comprises 16 residues. Trimming left V 4 bases short and J 1 base short, with 14 bases between. CDR3 region: CASSSFEGISYNEQFF. The CDR3 DNA reads TGTGCCAGCAGCTCCTTCGAGGGCATTTCCTACAATGAGCAGTTCTTC. The variable domain in full, completed from reference TRBV7-8 and TRBJ2-1, reads GAGVSQSPRYKVAKRGQDVALRCDPISGHVSLFWYQQALGQGPEFLTYFQNEAQLDKSGLPSDRFFAERPEGSVSTLKIQRTQQEDSAVYLCASSSFEGISYNEQFFGPGTRLTVL.

The J gene is TRBJ1-4, the V gene TRBV19; 7 nucleotides line up with TRBD1. The CDR3 loop spans 14 amino acids. V shed 6 bases, J shed 5 bases, and the junction held 6 bases outside the gene matches. The germline gives CDR1 LNHDA, CDR2 SQIVND (reference sequence). The CDR3 sequence is CASSPAQGNEKLFF. In DNA, the CDR3 is TGTGCCAGTAGCCCGGCACAGGGGAATGAAAAACTGTTTTTT.

The rearrangement joins TRBV18 to TRBJ2-1; 12 nucleotides line up with TRBD2. There are 18 residues in the CDR3. Germline values: CDR1 KGHSH, CDR2 LQKENI. The ends lost 6 bases at V and 6 bases at J; junction bases unmatched: 15. CDR3 residues: CASSQNGLGLAGRNEQFF. The CDR3 DNA reads TGTGCCAGCTCTCAAAATGGCCTGGGACTAGCGGGCCGCAATGAGCAGTTCTTC.